The 22 T cell receptor beta chains below come from one sample, sequenced in a study of blood T cells in healthy people across ages. The authors ran a second PCR of roughly 6 to 12 cycles using a sample-barcoded 5' primer and a J-beta primer mix. From the 5' RACE reads, TCRdb called clonotypes with MiXCR, one entry per CDR3 protein. This table holds 790,000 or so distinct CDR3 sequences, about half found once. Sequencing used blood. The receptors derive from a man older than 75 in good health.

The chain recombines TRBV24-1 with TRBJ2-3, with no clear D. CDR3 length equals 13 residues. V was clipped by 7 bases and J by 1 base, with 8 bases between them. Germline V gene lookup returns CDR1 KGHDR and CDR2 SFDVKD. The CDR3 protein is CATRGSGTDTQYF. The CDR3 coding sequence is TGTGCCACCAGGGGCAGCGGCACAGATACGCAGTATTTT.

The rearrangement joins TRBV28 to TRBJ2-1; no reliable D call. V was pared by 1 base and J by 3 bases, with 7 bases between. The CDR3 has 14 amino acids. Germline CDR1 is MDHEN and CDR2 is SYDVKM. The CDR3: CASSLSQDYNEQFF. The CDR3 nucleotides read TGTGCCAGCAGTTTATCGCAAGACTACAATGAGCAGTTCTTC.

This clonotype appeared a few times. This could be a read error, since a much larger clone is one nucleotide away. The V call is TRBV11-3, the J call TRBJ2-5; 7 positions agree with TRBD1. The CDR3 sequence is 15 residues long. V shed 1 base, J shed 3 bases, and the junction held 5 bases outside the gene matches. From germline, CDR1 is SGHNT and CDR2 YENEEA. The CDR3 is CASSLGAGGEETQYF. The CDR3 coding sequence is TGTGCCAGCAGCTTAGGGGCAGGGGGAGAAGAGACCCAGTACTTC.

This clonotype was seen repeatedly, ten times or more. The genes are TRBV12-3 or TRBV12-4 and TRBJ2-5; 7 nucleotides agree with TRBD1. This CDR3 is 13 amino acids long. The ends lost 6 bases at V and 4 bases at J; junction bases unmatched: 5. CDR3 sequence (DNA): TGTGCCAGCAGCCCGACAGGGCTAGAGACCCAGTACTTC. It translates to CASSPTGLETQYF.

In this sample, this clonotype turned up a few times. The chain recombines TRBV4-2 with TRBJ2-5, with 16 bases lining up with TRBD2. The J segment lost 4 bases and the V segment lost 4 bases, leaving 15 bases of the junction unmatched. The germline CDR1 and CDR2 sequences are LGHNA and YNFKEQ. The CDR3 has 20 residues. CDR3 nucleotides: TGTGCCAGCAGCCCTCAAAAGACCGGGACTAGCGGGAGGGTCGGAGAGACCCAGTACTTC. As protein: CASSPQKTGTSGRVGETQYF.

The V call is TRBV5-1, the J call TRBJ2-1; D assignment may be TRBD1 or TRBD2 (5 bases each). CDR3 length: 15 amino acids. In germline, CDR1 is SGHRS, CDR2 YFSETQ. V shed 7 bases and J shed 1 base, with 15 bases lying between them. The CDR3 spells CASQPTRGSYNEQFF. CDR3 nucleotide sequence: TGCGCCAGCCAACCCACTAGGGGATCCTACAATGAGCAGTTCTTC.

This clonotype was observed a few times. The chain has TRBV6-2 or TRBV6-3 and TRBJ2-2, with D tentatively TRBD1 (6 bases). The V end lost 4 bases, the J end lost 5 bases, and 8 bases lay between the germline ends. The CDR3 spans 13 residues. CDR1 is MNHEY, CDR2 SVGEGT, per germline. In DNA, the CDR3 is TGTGCCAGCAGTTTTGGACAGACCGGGGAGCTGTTTTTT. It encodes CASSFGQTGELFF.

This clonotype was counted a few times. The rearrangement joins TRBV13 to TRBJ2-3; 9 bases agree with TRBD2. The trim removed 4 bases at V and 0 bases at J, leaving 2 bases unmatched. Germline CDR1 is PRHDT and CDR2 is FYEKMQ (reference sequence). The CDR3 loop spans 15 amino acids. CDR3 residues: CASSYLAGSTDTQYF. The CDR3 nucleotides read TGTGCCAGCAGCTACCTAGCGGGGAGCACAGATACGCAGTATTTT.

This clonotype was observed at least ten times. V gene TRBV5-5 combines with J gene TRBJ2-7; D may be TRBD1 (6 bases). The CDR3 extends over 13 amino acids. The germline V gene encodes CDR1 SGHKS and CDR2 YYEKEE (reference sequence). Between the trimmed V and J ends, which lost 1 base and 6 bases, there was a span of 11 bases. The chain's CDR3 is CASSLTGNFEQYF. CDR3 DNA sequence: TGTGCCAGCAGCTTGACAGGGAATTTCGAGCAGTACTTC.

V is TRBV4-2 and J is TRBJ2-1; 12 bases fit TRBD2. Germline values: CDR1 LGHNA, CDR2 YNFKEQ. The CDR3 totals 15 residues. The V segment lost 5 bases and the J segment 7 bases; nucleotides outside the gene matches: 6. The CDR3 nucleotides read TGTGCCAGCAGCACCGCTAGCGGGAGGGGGAATGAGCAGTTCTTC. As protein: CASSTASGRGNEQFF.

J is TRBJ1-2 and V is TRBV29-1, with TRBD1 identical over 8 bases. J gave up 6 bases and V 7 bases, and 7 bases lay outside the gene matches. Germline loops: CDR1 SQVTM, CDR2 ANQGSEA. The length of the CDR3 is 12 residues. DNA for the CDR3: TGCAGCGCCCTCGGACAGGGACATGGCTACACCTTC. This encodes CSALGQGHGYTF.

This clonotype appeared a few times. This chain links TRBV12-3 or TRBV12-4 with TRBJ2-3; TRBD2 agrees at 12 bases. The CDR3 has 16 amino acids. Trimming cost V 5 bases and J 2 bases; bases outside gene matches: 5. CDR3 bases: TGTGCCAGCAGTATGAGACTAGCGGGAGCCACAGATACGCAGTATTTT. Translation gives CASSMRLAGATDTQYF.

There are many counts of this clonotype. The V call is TRBV28, the J call TRBJ2-7; no firm D call. The CDR3 loop spans 13 amino acids. CDR1 and CDR2 (germline): MDHEN, SYDVKM. V was cut by 6 bases and J by 5 bases, with 14 bases left in between. DNA of the CDR3: TGTGCCAGCAGGTCGGCCCCGCCCCACGAGCAGTACTTC. Its translation: CASRSAPPHEQYF.

The V and J genes are TRBV7-2 and TRBJ2-4; the match to TRBD2 covers 13 bases. Near its end, the DNA agrees better with TRBJ2-7, so the J call may be wrong. Germline CDR1 is SGHTA and CDR2 is FQGNSA. This CDR3 is 16 amino acids long. Here the CDR3 reads CASSGSGLAGVSEQYF. CDR3 nucleotide sequence: TGTGCCAGCAGCGGATCCGGACTAGCGGGAGTTTCCGAGCAGTACTTC.

Of note for this clonotype: One junction end disagrees with the germline gene, perhaps due to a read error. The rearrangement joins TRBV11-1 to TRBJ2-5; 12 bases match TRBD2. This CDR3 is 14 amino acids long. Germline loops: CDR1 SGHAT, CDR2 FQDESV (reference sequence). In DNA, the CDR3 is TGTGCCAACAGCTCCGGGACTAGCGGGGAGACCCAGTACTTC. Its translation: CANSSGTSGETQYF.

This clonotype was picked up a small number of times. The J gene is TRBJ2-4, the V gene TRBV28; TRBD2 might be the D (6 bases). The length of the CDR3 is 17 residues. CDR1 is MDHEN and CDR2 is SYDVKM in the germline V gene. Deletions cut 1 base from V and 8 bases from J, with 21 bases between. Here the CDR3 reads CASSLLRGPGSSDIQYF. The CDR3 nucleotides read TGTGCCAGCAGTTTATTGCGGGGACCGGGCAGCTCTGACATTCAGTACTTC.

This chain links TRBV5-1 with TRBJ2-4; weak D call: TRBD2 (6 bases). Trimming removed 7 bases from V and 6 bases from J, with 20 bases in between. The germline CDR1 and CDR2 sequences are SGHRS and YFSETQ. CDR3 size: 15 residues. CDR3 nucleotides: TGCGCCAGCGCCAACCGGGACTCCTACCCAAACATTCAGTACTTC. The encoded protein is CASANRDSYPNIQYF.

This rearrangement joins TRBV5-1 to TRBJ2-3; D could derive from TRBD1 or TRBD2 (5 bases each). The CDR3 is made up of 14 amino acids. Germline values: CDR1 SGHRS, CDR2 YFSETQ. V gave up 5 bases and J gave up 0 bases, with 10 bases separating them. The CDR3: CASRRGDSTDTQYF. Here the CDR3 DNA reads TGCGCCAGCAGACGAGGGGATAGCACAGATACGCAGTATTTT. Filled out from reference TRBV5-1 and TRBJ2-3, the complete variable domain reads KAGVTQTPRYLIKTRGQQVTLSCSPISGHRSVSWYQQTPGQGLQFLFEYFSETQRNKGNFPGRFSGRQFSNSRSEMNVSTLELGDSALYLCASRRGDSTDTQYFGPGTRLTVL.

The chain carries TRBV20-1 and TRBJ1-1; D perhaps matches TRBD1 (5 bases). Trimming stripped 1 base from V and 3 bases from J, with 15 bases between. Germline-derived CDR1 and CDR2 are DFQATT and SNEGSKA (reference sequence). This CDR3 spans 15 amino acids. The CDR3 DNA reads as TGCAGTGCTAGAGGTGGTGGGCAGGGTTACACTGAAGCTTTCTTT. Its translation is CSARGGGQGYTEAFF.

Points on this clonotype: This could be a read error, since a much larger clone is one nucleotide away. The genes are TRBV29-1 and TRBJ2-7; TRBD1 is a possible D gene (5 bases). The CDR3 is 13 amino acids. V was clipped by 2 bases and J by 7 bases, with 15 bases between them. Germline-derived CDR1 and CDR2 are SQVTM and ANQGSEA. The CDR3, as DNA: TGCAGCGTTGAACGGCAGGGCCTCAATGAGCAGTACTTC. It translates to CSVERQGLNEQYF.

The chain combines TRBV12-3 or TRBV12-4 with TRBJ2-3; TRBD2 aligns across 8 bases. Trimming removed 5 bases from V and 5 bases from J; junction bases left unmatched: 18. The CDR3 loop spans 18 amino acids. The CDR3 reads CASSPGVGQREFEDTQYF. CDR3 bases: TGTGCCAGCAGTCCCGGGGTTGGGCAGCGGGAGTTTGAAGATACGCAGTATTTT.

The V call is TRBV6-2 or TRBV6-3, the J call TRBJ2-5; 8 nucleotides line up with TRBD1. Germline CDR1 MNHEY, CDR2 SVGEGT. The trim removed 4 bases at V and 2 bases at J, leaving 9 bases unmatched. The CDR3 extends over 16 amino acids. This CDR3 is CASSFRGQGRQETQYF. The DNA for the CDR3 is TGTGCCAGCAGTTTTCGCGGACAGGGAAGGCAAGAGACCCAGTACTTC.